This TCR beta chain comes out of a study of T-cell reconstitution after alpha-beta-depleted transplantation in children. This clonotype showed up just a few times. J was trimmed by 2 bases and V by 6 bases; bases with no gene match: 5. Germline V lookup: CDR1 DFQATT, CDR2 SNEGSKA (reference sequence). The CDR3 totals 13 residues. Preparation of the TCRbeta library was carried out with unique molecular identifiers. TCRdb ran MiXCR on the PCR reads and lists one entry per CDR3 protein. The table lists about 610,000 distinct CDR3 sequences, 10% to 13% of them singletons. The material was PBMCs from the stem cell graft donor, obtained from the stem cell graft. This receptor was obtained from a human donor who donated a stem cell graft to a child with acute myeloid leukemia. This rearrangement joins TRBV20-1 to TRBJ2-3, with 7 bases lining up with TRBD1. CDR3 nucleotides: TGCAGTGCCAGGACAGGTCACACAGATACGCAGTATTTT. Its translation: CSARTGHTDTQYF.